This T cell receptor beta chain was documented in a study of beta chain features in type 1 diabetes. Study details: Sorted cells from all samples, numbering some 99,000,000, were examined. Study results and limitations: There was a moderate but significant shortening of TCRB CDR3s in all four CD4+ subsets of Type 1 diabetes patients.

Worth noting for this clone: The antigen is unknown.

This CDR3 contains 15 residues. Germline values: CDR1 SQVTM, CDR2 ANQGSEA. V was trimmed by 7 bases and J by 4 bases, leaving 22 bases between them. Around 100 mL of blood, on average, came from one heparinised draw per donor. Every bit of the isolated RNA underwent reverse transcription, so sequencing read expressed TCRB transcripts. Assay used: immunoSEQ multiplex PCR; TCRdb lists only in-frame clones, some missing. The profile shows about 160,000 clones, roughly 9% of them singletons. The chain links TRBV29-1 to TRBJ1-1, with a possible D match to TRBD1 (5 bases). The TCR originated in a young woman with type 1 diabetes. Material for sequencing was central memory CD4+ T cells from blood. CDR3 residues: CSAVHQAGRGTEAFF. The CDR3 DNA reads TGCAGCGCCGTACATCAGGCAGGGCGGGGCACTGAAGCTTTCTTT.